The source of this T cell receptor (beta chain) is a study of early T cells in non-severe SARS-CoV-2 infection. The overall study: Chains from this unsorted whole-blood bulk RNA could not be paired.

Attachment of unique molecular identifiers to individual cDNA molecules was performed. MiXCR, applied by TCRdb to the 5' RACE reads, yields one record per CDR3 protein. The sample lists over 25,000 distinct CDR3 sequences, approximately 5.4% occurring once. Regarding this clonotype: What it binds is not known.

This CDR3 comprises 16 residues. Germline values: CDR1 SGHTA, CDR2 FQGNSA. Trimming took off 5 bases at V and 4 bases at J, with 19 bases between the two ends. Overall study findings and caveats: Private and CD4 specificities were missed by VDJdb matching, which favored anti-spike CD8 responses.

The sample taken for sequencing was whole blood. The chain couples TRBV7-2 to TRBJ2-3, with D perhaps assigned TRBD1 or TRBD2 (5 bases each). This sequence originates from an adult who was a healthcare worker with PCR-confirmed SARS-CoV-2 infection or an uninfected control (not recorded which). CDR3 amino acids: CASSLRVRSGPDTQYF. The DNA for the CDR3 is TGTGCCAGCAGCCTCCGGGTCAGGTCGGGGCCAGATACGCAGTATTTT.